This T cell receptor (beta chain) derives from a study of immune evolution from preneoplasia to lung adenocarcinoma (dated by TCRdb to the early 2020s). For the study in its entirety: No AAH lesions showed HLA loss of heterozygosity, compared with 5.5% to 8% of AIS, 15% of MIA and roughly 35% of ADC lesions. POLYSOLVER was used to infer Class I HLA alleles from exome data, and LOHHLA was used to detect allele-specific HLA loss. Whole exome sequencing and methylation data from the same cohort of nodules were integrated with the immune data. According to the study, roughly 100 samples were used for TCR sequencing. The sample size depended on which specimens were available, not on a prior power calculation. The overall cohort comprised around 48 patients with pulmonary nodules who underwent surgical resection. Resected precursor lesions (AAH, AIS, MIA) and invasive adenocarcinomas were compared with paired morphologically normal lung tissue. The study combined immune gene expression, TCR sequencing and multiplex immunofluorescence to profile immune contexture across lung adenocarcinoma precursors and invasive adenocarcinoma. The TCR sequencing data were obtained from some 50 patients. What the work shows at the level of the full study, not this receptor alone: Clonality was highest in normal lung, while later-stage lesions appeared to show lower clonality but higher T cell density and diversity. The findings were based on association rather than direct causation, and larger cohorts with long-term follow-up and longitudinal biopsies were deemed needed. T cell clonality was highest in KRAS-mutant nodules compared with EGFR-mutant or double wild-type lesions. Because every patient came from Japan and China, how well the results apply to Western populations was uncertain. The highest top T cell clone frequencies were observed in normal lung, and a progressive decrease in top T cell clone frequencies appeared to occur from AAH through AIS, MIA and invasive adenocarcinoma.

V has 5 bases trimmed and J has 2 bases trimmed; junction bases matching no gene number 3. CDR1 and CDR2 were assigned from the germline V gene (reference sequence) as PRHDT and FYEKMQ. The CDR3 runs 14 amino acids, cysteine and phenylalanine included. Solely the CDR3 DNA is kept, with 42 bases framed from the first base. This clone is deemed medium-sized (0.01 to 0.1%). The target of this receptor is not known. No much larger clone exists at a distance of one base, and base qualities are not known. Using the immunoSEQ hsTCRbeta Kit, TCR beta CDR3 regions were sequenced from DNA. In the authors' own workflow: The ImmunoSEQ Analyzer was used to analyse the TCR sequencing data. T cell clonality was calculated on productive rearrangements as 1 minus Pielou's evenness. T cell diversity was measured with the inverse Simpson index on productive templates. T cell density was expressed as TCR beta template counts normalized to usable DNA, with usable DNA estimated by amplifying and sequencing housekeeping genes. Two-sided Kruskal-Wallis tests were used to compare TCR metrics across histologic stages. Not all clones reach the TCRdb copy of this immuneACCESS table, which keeps in-frame sequences only. Checked studies attribute under half of the gap to unresolved V genes and leave the rest unexplained. The DNA was the basis for D and trimming; V, J and clone size are from that table. This sample lists around 6,000 clones; over 65% were detected once. The ten most abundant clones make up about 10% of the sample.

The patients had resection in Japan or China between the mid-2010s and the late 2010s. Histologic diagnosis of each case was confirmed independently by two lung cancer pathologists on H&E slides. For nucleic acid extraction, premalignant or tumor cells were enriched by macro-dissection following pathologic assessment. DNA was isolated from FFPE tissue using the AllPrep DNA/RNA FFPE Kit. The TCR comes from a donor at least 70 years old with lung adenocarcinoma. The sample taken for sequencing was FFPE lung adenocarcinoma in situ tissue. Interpreted using the paper, the cell subset or site label stands for: preinvasive adenocarcinoma in situ (AIS). This chain is built from TRBV13 and TRBJ2-5, with 9 bases matching TRBD1. The CDR3 loop reads CASSPGTGQETQYF. The DNA reads as follows: TGTGCCAGCAGCCCCGGGACAGGGCAAGAGACCCAGTACTTC.